The sequence of this T cell receptor (beta chain) was determined in a study of blood T cell repertoires in COVID-19 (dated by TCRdb to 2019 to 2021). Regarding the research as a whole: Samples covering the acute and convalescent phases of COVID-19 were provided by collaborators in the United States, Italy and Spain. The dataset comprised deeply sampled blood TCRbeta repertoires from subjects exposed to, actively infected with, or recovered from COVID-19. A de-identified subject ID, COVID-19 status, age in years and sex were almost always included in the sample metadata. The repertoires were made available in a free public database intended to serve as a resource for research on the immune response to SARS-CoV-2. Samples came from the ongoing ImmuneRACE study (first 160 participants) plus 1,254 subjects from 6 global collaborators. The prospective study material was composed of cDNA or gDNA derived from T cells, B-cell-depleted T cells, or PBMCs. Where available, HLA class I and class II types were taken from metadata supplied by the sample provider and were not determined by assay-based typing.

Details on this clone: Its antigen is still unknown. Base-call qualities are not available, and no considerably larger clone is one nucleotide away.

V lost 4 bases and J lost 3 bases; the stretch between them is 9 bases long. Including cysteine and phenylalanine, the CDR3 has 13 amino acids. This entry keeps only the CDR3 DNA: 39 bases, framed from base 1. Taken from the germline V gene (reference sequence), the CDR1 and CDR2 loops are LNHDA and SQIVND. The immunoSEQ Assay, a bias-controlled multiplex PCR, was used to amplify TCRbeta CDR3 regions from genomic DNA. The paper's processing steps were these. The number of nucleated cells in each sample was estimated from the amplification of reference gene primers within the assay. To quantify the absolute abundance of each unique TCRbeta CDR3 rearrangement, sequence reads were collapsed and filtered. Productive Simpson clonality was computed per sample as the square root of Simpson's diversity index over productive rearrangements. TCRdb stores this immuneACCESS table with in-frame sequences only. Part of the clones is absent; in the studies checked, under half of the shortfall reflects unresolved V genes, and no reason is known for the rest. The DNA gave D and trimming, while V, J and clone size come from that table. The sample table shows roughly 100,000 clones, and around 84% are seen once. The ten biggest clones cover approximately 2.9% of the sample.

Points the paper makes about the study in general: How much clinical and demographic metadata was included differed by source and by participant, and the metadata was provided uncurated.

Each collaborating institution followed its own protocols to collect whole blood in K2EDTA tubes. For TCRbeta analysis, collaborators shipped samples in one of three forms: frozen whole blood, isolated PBMCs, or DNA extracted from either of those sample types. What was sequenced was peripheral blood. The sequence was collected from a man over 45 with active or convalescent COVID-19. The chain is made from TRBV19 and TRBJ1-2; the D gene is not confidently resolved. The CDR3 sequence is CASSRVEDYGYTF. The DNA sequence is as follows: TGTGCCAGTAGTAGGGTTGAGGACTATGGCTACACCTTC. With the rest looked up from the reference TRBV19 and TRBJ1-2 genes rather than sequenced, the full variable domain is DGGITQSPKYLFRKEGQNVTLSCEQNLNHDAMYWYRQDPGQGLRLIYYSQIVNDFQKGDIAEGYSVSREKKESFPLTVTSAQKNPTAFYLCASSRVEDYGYTFGSGTRLTVV.